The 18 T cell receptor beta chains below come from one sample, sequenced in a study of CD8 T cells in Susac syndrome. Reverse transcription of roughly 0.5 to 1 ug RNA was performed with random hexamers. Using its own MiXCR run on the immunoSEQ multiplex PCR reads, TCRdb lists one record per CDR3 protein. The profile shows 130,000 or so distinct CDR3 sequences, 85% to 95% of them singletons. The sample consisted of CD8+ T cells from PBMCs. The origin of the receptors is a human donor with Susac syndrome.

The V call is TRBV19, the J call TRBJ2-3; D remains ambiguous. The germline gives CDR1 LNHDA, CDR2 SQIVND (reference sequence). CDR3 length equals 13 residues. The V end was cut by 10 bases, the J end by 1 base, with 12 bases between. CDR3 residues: CATRFPRTDTQYF. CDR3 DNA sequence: TGTGCCACTCGATTCCCGCGCACAGATACGCAGTATTTT.

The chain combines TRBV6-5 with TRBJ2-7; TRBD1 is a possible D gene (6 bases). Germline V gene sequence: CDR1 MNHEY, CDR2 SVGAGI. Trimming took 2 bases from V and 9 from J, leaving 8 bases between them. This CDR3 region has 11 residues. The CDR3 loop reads CASSYGRGQYF. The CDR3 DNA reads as TGTGCCAGCAGTTACGGCAGGGGGCAGTACTTC.

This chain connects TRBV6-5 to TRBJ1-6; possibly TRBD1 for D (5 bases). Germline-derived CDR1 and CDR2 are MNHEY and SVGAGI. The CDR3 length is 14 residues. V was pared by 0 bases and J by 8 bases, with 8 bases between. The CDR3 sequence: CASSYSGPYSPLHF. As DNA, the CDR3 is TGTGCCAGCAGTTACTCGGGGCCCTATTCACCCCTCCACTTT.

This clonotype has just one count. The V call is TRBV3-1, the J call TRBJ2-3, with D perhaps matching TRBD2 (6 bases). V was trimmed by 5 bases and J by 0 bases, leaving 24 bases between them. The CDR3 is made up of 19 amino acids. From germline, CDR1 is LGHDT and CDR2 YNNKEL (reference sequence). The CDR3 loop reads CASSSYAGMRTISTDTQYF. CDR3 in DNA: TGTGCCAGCAGCTCATACGCCGGGATGAGGACTATTAGCACAGATACGCAGTATTTT.

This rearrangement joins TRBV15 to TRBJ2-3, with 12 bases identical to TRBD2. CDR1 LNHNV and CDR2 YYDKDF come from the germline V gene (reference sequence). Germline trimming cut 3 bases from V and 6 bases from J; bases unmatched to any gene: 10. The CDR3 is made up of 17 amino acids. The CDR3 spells CATSRNGLAGKADTQYF. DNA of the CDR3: TGTGCCACCAGCAGGAACGGACTAGCGGGGAAAGCGGATACGCAGTATTTT.

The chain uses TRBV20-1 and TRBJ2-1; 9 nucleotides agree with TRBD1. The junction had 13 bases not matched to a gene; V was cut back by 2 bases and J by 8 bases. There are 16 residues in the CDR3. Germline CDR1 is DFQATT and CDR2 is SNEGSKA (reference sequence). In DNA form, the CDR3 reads TGCAGTGCTAGACTACCGACCAGGGACAGGGAGGATGAGCAGTTCTTC. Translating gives CSARLPTRDREDEQFF.

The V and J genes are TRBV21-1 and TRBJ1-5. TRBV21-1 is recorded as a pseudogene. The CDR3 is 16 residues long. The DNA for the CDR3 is TGTGCCAGCCCTAAAGGGCCCGGATATAGCAATCAGCCCCAGCATTTT. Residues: CASPKGPGYSNQPQHF.

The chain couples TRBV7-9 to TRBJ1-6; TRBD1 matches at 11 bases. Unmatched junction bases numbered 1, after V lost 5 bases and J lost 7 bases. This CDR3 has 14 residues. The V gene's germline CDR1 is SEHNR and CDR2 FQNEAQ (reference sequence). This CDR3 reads CASSRTGGNSPLHF. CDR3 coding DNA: TGTGCCAGCAGCCGGACAGGGGGCAATTCACCCCTCCACTTT.

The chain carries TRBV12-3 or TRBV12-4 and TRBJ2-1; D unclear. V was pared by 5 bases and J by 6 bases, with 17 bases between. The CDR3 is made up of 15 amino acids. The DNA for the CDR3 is TGTGCCAGCAGTACGGTTGGTAGGGTCGGCAATGAGCAGTTCTTC. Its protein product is CASSTVGRVGNEQFF.

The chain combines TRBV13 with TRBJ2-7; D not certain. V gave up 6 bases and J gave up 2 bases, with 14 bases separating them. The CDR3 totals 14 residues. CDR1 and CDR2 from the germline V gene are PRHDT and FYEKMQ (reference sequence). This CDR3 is CASSHGSRAYEQYF. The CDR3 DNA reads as TGTGCCAGCAGTCATGGGTCCAGAGCCTACGAGCAGTACTTC.

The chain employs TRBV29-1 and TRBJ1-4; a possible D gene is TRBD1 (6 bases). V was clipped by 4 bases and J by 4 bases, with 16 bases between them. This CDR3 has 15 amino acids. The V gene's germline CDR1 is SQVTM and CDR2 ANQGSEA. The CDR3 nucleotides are TGCAGCGTTGCGAGGGGGGACGGACTTAATGAAAAACTGTTTTTT. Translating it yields CSVARGDGLNEKLFF.

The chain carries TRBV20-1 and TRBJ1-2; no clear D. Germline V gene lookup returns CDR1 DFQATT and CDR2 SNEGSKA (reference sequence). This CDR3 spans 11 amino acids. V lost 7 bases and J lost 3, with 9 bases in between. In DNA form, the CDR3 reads TGCAGTGGCCCCCTAGACTATGGCTACACCTTC. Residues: CSGPLDYGYTF.

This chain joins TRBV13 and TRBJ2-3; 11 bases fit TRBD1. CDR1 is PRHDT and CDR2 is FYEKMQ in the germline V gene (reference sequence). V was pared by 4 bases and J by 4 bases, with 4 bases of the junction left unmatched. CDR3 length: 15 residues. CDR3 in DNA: TGTGCCAGCAGCTCCAGGGACAGGGGGTCAGATACGCAGTATTTT. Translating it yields CASSSRDRGSDTQYF.

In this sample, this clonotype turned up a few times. The CDR3 loop is CASSQVQQSWNSPLHF. Written as DNA, the CDR3 is TGCGCCAGCAGCCAGGTTCAGCAAAGTTGGAATTCACCCCTCCACTTT. The chain recombines TRBV4-1 with TRBJ1-6; D remains unclear. This CDR3 is built from 16 residues. Germline V gene data show CDR1 as MGHRA and CDR2 as YSYEKL. With 3 bases removed from V and 7 bases from J, the gap between germline ends came to 16 bases.

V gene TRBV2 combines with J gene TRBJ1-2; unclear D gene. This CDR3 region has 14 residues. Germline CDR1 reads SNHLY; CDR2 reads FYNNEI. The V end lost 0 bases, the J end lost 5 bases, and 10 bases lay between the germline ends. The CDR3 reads CASSEAQAEYGYTF. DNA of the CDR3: TGTGCCAGCAGTGAAGCGCAGGCCGAATATGGCTACACCTTC.

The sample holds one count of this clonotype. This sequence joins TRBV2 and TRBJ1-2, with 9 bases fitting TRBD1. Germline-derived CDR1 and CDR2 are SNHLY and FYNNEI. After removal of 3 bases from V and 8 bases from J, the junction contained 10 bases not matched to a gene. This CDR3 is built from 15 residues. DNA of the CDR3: TGTGCCAGCAGTGAGACCCGGGACAGGGCCGGCGGCTACACCTTC. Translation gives CASSETRDRAGGYTF. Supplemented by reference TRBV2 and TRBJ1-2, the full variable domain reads EPEVTQTPSHQVTQMGQEVILRCVPISNHLYFYWYRQILGQKVEFLVSFYNNEISEKSEIFDDQFSVERPDGSNFTLKIRSTKLEDSAMYFCASSETRDRAGGYTFGSGTRLTVV.

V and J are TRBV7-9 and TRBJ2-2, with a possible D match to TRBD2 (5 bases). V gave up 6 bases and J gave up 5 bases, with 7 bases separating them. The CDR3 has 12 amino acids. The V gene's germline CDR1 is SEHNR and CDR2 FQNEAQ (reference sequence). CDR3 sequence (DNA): TGTGCCAGCAGTGGGGAGACCGGGGAGCTGTTTTTT. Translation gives CASSGETGELFF.

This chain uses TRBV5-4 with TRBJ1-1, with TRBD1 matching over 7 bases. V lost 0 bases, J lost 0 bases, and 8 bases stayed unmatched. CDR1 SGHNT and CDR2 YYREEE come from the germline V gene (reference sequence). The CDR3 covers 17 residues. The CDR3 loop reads CASSLAETGFMNTEAFF. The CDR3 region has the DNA TGTGCCAGCAGCTTGGCTGAGACAGGGTTCATGAACACTGAAGCTTTCTTT.